Listed here are 29 T cell receptor beta chains from one sample, sequenced in a study of blood T cell repertoires in COVID-19. Libraries were prepared by immunoSEQ multiplex PCR; TCRdb keeps only in-frame clonotypes and omits some of them. The repertoire consists of approximately 100,000 clones, with roughly 83% occurring once and the leading ten covering under 30%. Sequenced material: peripheral blood. The receptors were gathered from a human donor in a cohort sampled during active COVID-19.

The CDR3 bases are TGTGCCAGCAGTCCCCGGGGACTAAGAACTTACGAGCAGTACTTC. Translation gives CASSPRGLRTYEQYF. This chain uses TRBV28 with TRBJ2-7; 7 bases align to TRBD2. V lost 5 bases to trimming and J lost 4 bases; unmatched junction nucleotides: 11. Germline values: CDR1 MDHEN, CDR2 SYDVKM. This CDR3 contains 15 residues.

The chain couples TRBV28 to TRBJ2-2; D is undetermined. The CDR3 has 16 residues. Germline values: CDR1 MDHEN, CDR2 SYDVKM. The V end was cut by 6 bases, the J end by 0 bases, with 14 bases between. CDR3 loop: CASSSGLGTNTGELFF. CDR3 bases: TGTGCCAGCAGCTCCGGGTTAGGCACGAACACCGGGGAGCTGTTTTTT.

This chain connects TRBV5-1 to TRBJ2-7; 7 bases match TRBD1. The CDR3 contains 15 residues. Germline CDR1 SGHRS, CDR2 YFSETQ. V shed 4 bases and J 3 bases; nucleotides not matched to a gene: 10. CDR3 sequence reads: CASSGGGQADYEQYF. CDR3 nucleotide sequence: TGCGCCAGCAGCGGGGGTGGACAGGCCGACTACGAGCAGTACTTC.

This clone came up once. The chain joins TRBV5-4 to TRBJ1-2; 7 bases line up with TRBD1. Germline V gives CDR1 SGHNT, CDR2 YYREEE (reference sequence). CDR3 length equals 14 residues. Trimming at V came to 3 bases and at J to 4 bases, leaving 6 bases not matched to a gene. CDR3 DNA sequence: TGTGCCAGCAGCTACAGTGGGACAGTCTATGGCTACACCTTC. Translated: CASSYSGTVYGYTF.

This chain joins TRBV4-1 and TRBJ2-7, with TRBD2 identical over 8 bases. Per the germline V gene, CDR1 is MGHRA and CDR2 is YSYEKL. The CDR3 consists of 15 residues. V lost 1 base, J lost 2 bases, and 4 bases stayed unmatched. CDR3 in DNA: TGCGCCAGCAGCCAAGTCGGGCGGGGGGCCTACGAGCAGTACTTC. This encodes CASSQVGRGAYEQYF.

The V and J genes are TRBV12-3 or TRBV12-4 and TRBJ1-1; TRBD1 matches 7 bases. The CDR3 length is 13 residues. Trimming at V came to 6 bases and at J to 4 bases, leaving 5 bases not matched to a gene. Here the CDR3 reads CASSMTGSTEAFF. CDR3 in DNA: TGTGCCAGCAGCATGACAGGGTCCACTGAAGCTTTCTTT.

The chain has TRBV12-3 or TRBV12-4 and TRBJ2-3; 8 bases align to TRBD2. CDR3 length: 13 residues. V lost 4 bases, J lost 6 bases, and 3 bases stayed unmatched. CDR3 DNA sequence: TGTGCCAGCAGTTCGGGGGGGCGGGATACGCAGTATTTT. The encoded protein is CASSSGGRDTQYF.

The rearrangement joins TRBV5-6 to TRBJ1-6; a possible D gene is TRBD1 (6 bases). The CDR3 loop spans 14 amino acids. V shed 2 bases and J shed 7 bases, with 10 bases lying between them. CDR1 is SGHDT and CDR2 is YYEEEE in the germline V gene. This CDR3 reads CASSFWTANSPLHF. CDR3 sequence (DNA): TGTGCCAGCAGCTTTTGGACAGCCAATTCACCCCTCCACTTT.

As for this clone: This specimen includes other DNA sequences encoding the same CDR3. This chain connects TRBV6-5 to TRBJ1-2, with 10 positions matching TRBD1. The CDR3 is made up of 12 amino acids. The germline gives CDR1 MNHEY, CDR2 SVGAGI. V dropped 6 bases and J dropped 8; count of bases not matched to a gene: 3. As DNA, the CDR3 is TGTGCCAGCAGAGGGGGACAGGGGGGCTACACCTTC. Translation: CASRGGQGGYTF.

The chain employs TRBV4-2 and TRBJ2-7, with 12 bases lining up with TRBD2. The length of the CDR3 is 16 residues. Germline CDR1 and CDR2: LGHNA and YNFKEQ. V was pared by 0 bases and J by 3 bases, with 3 bases of the junction left unmatched. The CDR3, as DNA: TGTGCCAGCAGCCAAGATAGACTAGCGGGAGTCTACGAGCAGTACTTC. Protein product: CASSQDRLAGVYEQYF.

This clone was seen a single time. The chain joins TRBV13 to TRBJ2-7, with 8 positions matching TRBD1. This CDR3 region has 16 residues. After removal of 5 bases from V and 4 bases from J, the junction contained 13 bases not matched to a gene. Germline CDR1 and CDR2: PRHDT and FYEKMQ (reference sequence). The CDR3 DNA follows: TGTGCCAGCAGCCCGACAGGGGCAGGGGGCTTATACGAGCAGTACTTC. Translating it yields CASSPTGAGGLYEQYF.

The rearrangement uses TRBV5-4 and TRBJ2-7, with D tentatively TRBD1 (6 bases). CDR3 size: 15 residues. Trimming removed 1 base at V and 6 bases at J, with 17 bases between. The V gene's germline CDR1 is SGHNT and CDR2 YYREEE (reference sequence). The CDR3 DNA reads TGTGCCAGCAGCTTGAGTTCAGGGGCCTTCGGCGAGCAGTACTTC. Its protein product is CASSLSSGAFGEQYF.

This clone was detected a few times. The chain joins TRBV6-5 to TRBJ1-5; TRBD1 matches 10 bases. CDR3 length: 15 residues. J gave up 5 bases and V 7 bases, and 8 bases lay outside the gene matches. Germline values: CDR1 MNHEY, CDR2 SVGAGI. This CDR3 reads CASTATGGGDQPQHF. DNA for the CDR3: TGTGCCAGCACCGCGACAGGGGGCGGGGATCAGCCCCAGCATTTT.

This chain joins TRBV27 and TRBJ2-7, with 7 bases aligning to TRBD2. Germline assignment: CDR1 MNHEY and CDR2 SMNVEV (reference sequence). This CDR3 region has 14 residues. The V and J ends lost 7 bases and 2 bases, in that order; junction bases with no gene match: 8. In DNA form, the CDR3 reads TGTGCCAGCACCCTACTAGCGCGGGCCTACGAGCAGTACTTC. This encodes CASTLLARAYEQYF.

This chain uses TRBV5-1 with TRBJ2-1, with 13 positions matching TRBD2. The V segment lost 4 bases and the J segment 2 bases; nucleotides outside the gene matches: 9. Germline CDR1 and CDR2: SGHRS and YFSETQ. This CDR3 region has 18 residues. The chain's CDR3 is CASSPVSGLAGPYNEQFF. CDR3 DNA: TGCGCCAGCAGCCCGGTTTCGGGACTAGCGGGGCCCTACAATGAGCAGTTCTTC.

In its sample, this clone was seen a few times. The V gene is TRBV12-3 or TRBV12-4, the J gene TRBJ1-4; D not resolved. V lost 5 bases and J 14 bases, leaving 18 bases between the germline ends. This CDR3 has 13 residues. For the CDR3, the DNA is TGTGCCAGCAGTCCCAATAGGCAGGCAGAGCTGTTTTTT. This sequence encodes CASSPNRQAELFF.

V gene TRBV28 combines with J gene TRBJ2-7; no clear D gene. CDR3 length: 12 amino acids. V shed 6 bases and J shed 6 bases, with 12 bases lying between them. Germline loops: CDR1 MDHEN, CDR2 SYDVKM. The CDR3, as DNA: TGTGCCAGCAGGGGCAGGTTTCGCGAGCAGTACTTC. Protein: CASRGRFREQYF.

This sequence joins TRBV19 and TRBJ2-1; D remains ambiguous. Germline values: CDR1 LNHDA, CDR2 SQIVND (reference sequence). The CDR3 spans 13 residues. V was clipped by 3 bases and J by 1 base, with 4 bases between them. CDR3 nucleotide sequence: TGTGCCAGTAGTATGTCGTCCTACAATGAGCAGTTCTTC. This encodes CASSMSSYNEQFF.

This clone was counted between two and nine times. This chain joins TRBV5-1 and TRBJ1-1; D is undetermined. The CDR3 totals 15 residues. CDR1 is SGHRS, CDR2 YFSETQ, per germline. Trimming removed 0 bases at V and 1 base at J, with 10 bases between. The DNA of the CDR3 is TGCGCCAGCAGCTTGGCCTCGTACAAGAACACTGAAGCTTTCTTT. Protein: CASSLASYKNTEAFF.

The rearrangement links TRBV19 to TRBJ1-5, with 9 bases lining up with TRBD1. J lost 2 bases, V lost 5 bases, and 1 base had no gene match. The CDR3 is made up of 14 amino acids. Germline values: CDR1 LNHDA, CDR2 SQIVND (reference sequence). The chain's CDR3 is CASSGDRGNQPQHF. CDR3 nucleotide sequence: TGTGCCAGTAGTGGGGACAGGGGCAATCAGCCCCAGCATTTT.

V gene TRBV6-5 combines with J gene TRBJ1-1; D unresolved. The germline V gene encodes CDR1 MNHEY and CDR2 SVGAGI. CDR3 length: 15 amino acids. Trimming removed 0 bases at V and 3 bases at J, with 11 bases between. CDR3 residues: CASSYSFTVDTEAFF. In DNA form, the CDR3 reads TGTGCCAGCAGTTACTCTTTCACAGTGGACACTGAAGCTTTCTTT.

The rearrangement joins TRBV4-1 to TRBJ2-1, with 7 nucleotides matching TRBD1. CDR3 size: 15 residues. The V segment lost 3 bases and the J segment 5 bases; nucleotides outside the gene matches: 7. Germline V gives CDR1 MGHRA, CDR2 YSYEKL. The CDR3 reads CASSQWQGVNNEQFF. The CDR3 bases are TGCGCCAGCAGCCAGTGGCAGGGGGTGAACAATGAGCAGTTCTTC.

Only one count was recorded for this clone. The rearrangement links TRBV4-3 to TRBJ1-2; D unresolved. From germline, CDR1 is LGHNA and CDR2 YSLEER. The CDR3 loop spans 15 amino acids. V shed 0 bases and J shed 2 bases, with 10 bases lying between them. The CDR3, as DNA: TGCGCCAGCAGCCAAGAACCGGGTCGGAACTATGGCTACACCTTC. As protein: CASSQEPGRNYGYTF.

The chain has TRBV6-5 and TRBJ2-4; possible D gene TRBD1, 7 bases. V gave up 0 bases and J gave up 6 bases, with 15 bases separating them. The CDR3 contains 16 residues. CDR1 is MNHEY, CDR2 SVGAGI, per germline. The CDR3 protein is CASSYSSRQGGNIQYF. Here the CDR3 DNA reads TGTGCCAGCAGTTACTCATCTCGGCAGGGGGGAAACATTCAGTACTTC.

J is TRBJ1-1 and V is TRBV11-3; D gene ambiguous. The CDR3 is 14 residues long. Trimming took off 5 bases at V and 0 bases at J, with 10 bases between the two ends. Germline V lookup: CDR1 SGHNT, CDR2 YENEEA. The CDR3 sequence is CASSPSSLNTEAFF. DNA for the CDR3: TGTGCCAGCAGCCCTTCCAGTTTGAACACTGAAGCTTTCTTT. The complete variable domain, with remaining parts taken from reference TRBV11-3 and TRBJ1-1, reads EAGVVQSPRYKIIEKKQPVAFWCNPISGHNTLYWYLQNLGQGPELLIRYENEEAVDDSQLPKDRFSAERLKGVDSTLKIQPAELGDSAVYLCASSPSSLNTEAFFGQGTRLTVV.

The DNA for the CDR3 is TGTGCCAGCAGTAACCAGGAAAATAGCAATCAGCCCCAGCATTTT. Translating it yields CASSNQENSNQPQHF. This sequence joins TRBV6-2 or TRBV6-3 and TRBJ1-5, with D unclear. V shed 5 bases and J shed 0 bases, with 11 bases lying between them. The V gene's germline CDR1 is MNHEY and CDR2 SVGEGT. CDR3 length equals 15 residues.

The chain combines TRBV12-3 or TRBV12-4 with TRBJ1-2, with D uncertain. The CDR3 runs 13 residues. V shed 6 bases and J shed 4 bases, with 12 bases lying between them. DNA for the CDR3: TGTGCCAGCAGCCTCGCGACGGGCTATGGCTACACCTTC. Translated: CASSLATGYGYTF.

DNA of the CDR3: TGTGCCAGCAGCTTAGGCAGGAATGAAAAACTGTTTTTT. This translates into CASSLGRNEKLFF. This rearrangement joins TRBV11-3 to TRBJ1-4; no reliable D call. From germline, CDR1 is SGHNT and CDR2 YENEEA. The CDR3 contains 13 residues. V was shortened by 1 base and J by 5 bases, with 5 bases between the two germline ends.

The chain recombines TRBV7-9 with TRBJ2-1; TRBD2 matches at 7 bases. This CDR3 has 13 amino acids. After removal of 5 bases from V and 8 bases from J, the junction contained 6 bases not matched to a gene. Germline lookup yields CDR1 SEHNR and CDR2 FQNEAQ (reference sequence). The CDR3 DNA follows: TGTGCCAGCAGCCCGTCAGGGAGGGATGAGCAGTTCTTC. Protein: CASSPSGRDEQFF.